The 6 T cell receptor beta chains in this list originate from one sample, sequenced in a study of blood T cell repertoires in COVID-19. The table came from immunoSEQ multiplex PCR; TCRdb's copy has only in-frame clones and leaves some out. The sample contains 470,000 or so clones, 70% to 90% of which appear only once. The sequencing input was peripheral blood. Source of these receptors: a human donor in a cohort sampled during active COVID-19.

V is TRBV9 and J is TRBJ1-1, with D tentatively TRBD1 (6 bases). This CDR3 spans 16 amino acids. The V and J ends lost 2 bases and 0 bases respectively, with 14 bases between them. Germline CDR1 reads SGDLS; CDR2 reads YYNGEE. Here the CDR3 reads CASSVSAGELNTEAFF. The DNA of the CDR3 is TGTGCCAGCAGCGTCTCGGCAGGGGAGCTGAACACTGAAGCTTTCTTT.

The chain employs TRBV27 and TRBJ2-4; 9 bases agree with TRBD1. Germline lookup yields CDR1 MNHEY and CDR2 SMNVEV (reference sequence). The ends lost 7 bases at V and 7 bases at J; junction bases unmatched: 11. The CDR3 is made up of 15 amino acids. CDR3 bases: TGTGCCAGCAACTCTCCGGACAGGGGTAGGAACATTCAGTACTTC. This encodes CASNSPDRGRNIQYF.

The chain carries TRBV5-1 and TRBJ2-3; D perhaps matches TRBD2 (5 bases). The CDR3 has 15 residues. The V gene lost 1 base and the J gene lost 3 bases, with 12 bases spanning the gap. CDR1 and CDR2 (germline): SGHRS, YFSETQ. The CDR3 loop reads CASSLRVSGTDTQYF. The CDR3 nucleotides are TGCGCCAGCAGCTTGAGGGTCAGCGGAACAGATACGCAGTATTTT.

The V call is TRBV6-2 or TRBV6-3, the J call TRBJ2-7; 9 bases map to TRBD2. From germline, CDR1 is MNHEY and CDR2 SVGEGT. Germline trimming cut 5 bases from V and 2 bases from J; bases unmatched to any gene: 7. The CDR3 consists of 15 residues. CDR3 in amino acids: CASSPRLAETYEQYF. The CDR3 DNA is TGTGCCAGCAGTCCCCGACTAGCGGAAACCTACGAGCAGTACTTC.

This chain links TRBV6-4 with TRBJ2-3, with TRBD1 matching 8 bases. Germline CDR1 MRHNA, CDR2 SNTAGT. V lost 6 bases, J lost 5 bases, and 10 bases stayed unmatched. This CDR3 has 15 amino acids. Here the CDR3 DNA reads TGTGCCAGCAGCGCCGGACAGGGTGGGGTAGATACGCAGTATTTT. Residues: CASSAGQGGVDTQYF.

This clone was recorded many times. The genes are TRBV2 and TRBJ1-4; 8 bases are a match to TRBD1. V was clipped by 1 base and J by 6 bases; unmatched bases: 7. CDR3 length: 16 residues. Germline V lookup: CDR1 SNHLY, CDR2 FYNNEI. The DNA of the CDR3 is TGTGCCAGCAGTGAAGGGGGACAGGTGGCGGATGAAAAACTGTTTTTT. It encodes CASSEGGQVADEKLFF.